Listed here is a single T cell receptor beta chain. Germline V gene sequence: CDR1 SGHDT, CDR2 YYEEEE. With 4 bases removed from V and 8 bases from J, the gap between germline ends came to 15 bases. CDR3 size: 14 residues. Libraries were prepared by immunoSEQ multiplex PCR; TCRdb keeps only in-frame clonotypes and omits some of them. Among around 500,000 clones, 80% to 90% were seen once, and the ten largest hold 6.5% to 8.5%. This entry belongs to a study of blood T cell repertoires in COVID-19. The source of this sequence is a woman aged 55-75 years who had recovered from COVID-19. The sequencing sample was made of PBMCs or T cells enriched from blood (not recorded which). The rearrangement joins TRBV5-6 to TRBJ1-4, with TRBD1 as a possible D gene (5 bases). CDR3 in amino acids: CASSPLGLGEKLFF. DNA for the CDR3: TGTGCCAGCAGCCCGCTGGGGCTAGGAGAAAAACTGTTTTTT. Based on the CDR3 plus reference TRBV5-6 and TRBJ1-4, the full variable domain is DAGVTQSPTHLIKTRGQQVTLRCSPKSGHDTVSWYQQALGQGPQFIFQYYEEEERQRGNFPDRFSGHQFPNYSSELNVNALLLGDSALYLCASSPLGLGEKLFFGSGTQLSVL.